This record covers a single TCR beta chain. TCRdb's copy holds only in-frame clones and misses some; the assay was immunoSEQ multiplex PCR. The table has 200,000 or so clones, roughly 79% seen once; the top ten hold around 16%. The CDR3 is 17 residues long. Trimming took 4 bases from V and 4 from J; bases not matched to a gene: 6. Germline assignment: CDR1 SGHRS and CDR2 YFSETQ. The sample is drawn from a study of blood T cell repertoires in COVID-19. Study information: Material from acute and convalescent COVID-19 was sourced from the United States, Italy and Spain. The analysed material was cDNA or gDNA that came from T cells, B-cell-depleted T cells, or PBMCs.

This rearrangement joins TRBV5-1 to TRBJ2-3; 16 nucleotides match TRBD2. This TCR was recovered from a man aged 60 to 69 with active or convalescent COVID-19. What was sequenced was peripheral blood. The chain's CDR3 is CASSTGLAGGPSDTQYF. CDR3 nucleotides: TGCGCCAGCAGCACGGGACTAGCGGGAGGGCCGTCAGATACGCAGTATTTT.